This entry lists 17 T cell receptor beta chains sequenced from one sample in a study of T cells in localized non-small cell lung cancer. Sequenced by immunoSEQ multiplex PCR; TCRdb stores in-frame clones only, minus some. In the table there are under 11,000 clones, roughly 29% of which are singletons. Material: lung tumor tissue, obtained before any cancer treatment. Every receptor here comes from a man aged 40-75 years with stage I lung adenocarcinoma.

By share, this clone counts as medium-sized. V and J are TRBV6-8 and TRBJ1-1, with D perhaps TRBD1 (6 bases). The germline V gene has CDR1 MNHGY and CDR2 SAAAGT. The ends were cut back, 8 bases at V and 5 bases at J, with 15 bases in the middle. This CDR3 is 13 amino acids long. CDR3 coding DNA: TGTGCCAGCGGTGCTATCAGGGGTACTGAAGCTTTCTTT. Residues: CASGAIRGTEAFF.

The chain employs TRBV30 and TRBJ2-2; 7 bases map to TRBD2. CDR3 length equals 14 residues. The germline V gene has CDR1 GTSNPN and CDR2 SVGIG (reference sequence). J was trimmed by 1 base and V by 5 bases; bases with no gene match: 4. The CDR3: CAWGLGQNTGELFF. The CDR3, as DNA: TGTGCCTGGGGACTAGGCCAGAACACCGGGGAGCTGTTTTTT.

This rearrangement joins TRBV5-1 to TRBJ2-7, with a tentative D call TRBD1 (6 bases). Germline V CDR1 and CDR2: SGHRS, YFSETQ. Trimming left V 1 base short and J 4 bases short, with 15 bases between. The CDR3 runs to 15 residues. The CDR3 spells CASSLLGAREYEQYF. CDR3 nucleotides: TGCGCCAGCAGCTTGCTGGGGGCCAGGGAATACGAGCAGTACTTC. The whole variable domain, filled in from reference TRBV5-1 and TRBJ2-7, reads KAGVTQTPRYLIKTRGQQVTLSCSPISGHRSVSWYQQTPGQGLQFLFEYFSETQRNKGNFPGRFSGRQFSNSRSEMNVSTLELGDSALYLCASSLLGAREYEQYFGPGTRLTVT.

A few counts support this clone. This sequence joins TRBV15 and TRBJ2-7; D possibly matches TRBD1 or TRBD2 (5 bases each). Germline lookup yields CDR1 LNHNV and CDR2 YYDKDF (reference sequence). The CDR3 runs 14 residues. Trimming removed 1 base from V and 3 bases from J, with 10 bases in between. The CDR3 reads CATSRGREHYEQYF. CDR3 sequence (DNA): TGTGCCACCAGCAGAGGCAGGGAGCACTACGAGCAGTACTTC.

J is TRBJ1-2 and V is TRBV5-1; 7 bases agree with TRBD1. With 4 bases clipped from V and 7 bases from J, the junction kept 19 bases outside the gene matches. This CDR3 has 17 residues. CDR1 SGHRS and CDR2 YFSETQ come from the germline V gene. CDR3 in amino acids: CASSLTPRTGVLGGYTF. For the CDR3, the DNA is TGCGCCAGCAGCCTAACCCCCCGGACAGGCGTCCTCGGTGGCTACACCTTC.

J is TRBJ1-1 and V is TRBV19; weak D call: TRBD1 (6 bases). CDR3 size: 12 residues. Germline CDR1 LNHDA, CDR2 SQIVND (reference sequence). The V end lost 8 bases, the J end lost 5 bases, and 12 bases lay between the germline ends. CDR3: CASQQGGTEAFF. As DNA, the CDR3 is TGTGCCAGTCAACAGGGTGGGACTGAAGCTTTCTTT.

This clone was found a few times. The rearrangement joins TRBV11-3 to TRBJ1-2; 8 bases agree with TRBD1. The CDR3 is made up of 14 amino acids. Germline assignment: CDR1 SGHNT and CDR2 YENEEA. The V gene end was trimmed by 2 bases and the J gene end by 5 bases; junction bases not matched to a gene: 4. CDR3 DNA: TGTGCCAGCAGCTTATTGAGGACAGGGTATGGCTACACCTTC. Translation: CASSLLRTGYGYTF.

This clone was seen only a few times. This chain links TRBV29-1 with TRBJ2-3; tentative D call: TRBD1 (6 bases). Germline V lookup: CDR1 SQVTM, CDR2 ANQGSEA. There are 13 residues in the CDR3. Trimming took 6 bases from V and 9 from J, leaving 19 bases between them. The CDR3 sequence: CSVGLSSGDTQYF. As DNA, the CDR3 is TGCAGCGTGGGGCTGTCCTCAGGGGACACGCAGTATTTT.

CDR3 in amino acids: CASSLVSGKYEQYF. The CDR3 DNA reads TGTGCCAGCAGCTTAGTGTCAGGGAAATACGAGCAGTACTTC. The V gene is TRBV11-3, the J gene TRBJ2-7; weak D call: TRBD1 (5 bases). The V gene lost 1 base and the J gene lost 4 bases, with 11 bases spanning the gap. In germline, CDR1 is SGHNT, CDR2 YENEEA. CDR3 size: 14 residues.

This clone was detected a few times. The chain has TRBV6-8 and TRBJ2-7, with 11 positions matching TRBD2. V gave up 2 bases and J gave up 2 bases; unmatched junction bases: 5. The V gene's germline CDR1 is MNHGY and CDR2 SAAAGT. CDR3 length: 16 amino acids. CDR3 residues: CASSYPTSGEPYEQYF. Here the CDR3 DNA reads TGTGCCAGCAGTTACCCGACTAGCGGGGAACCCTACGAGCAGTACTTC.

The chain combines TRBV6-8 with TRBJ1-1, with D tentatively TRBD1 (5 bases). The CDR3 consists of 16 residues. Trimming took off 6 bases at V and 0 bases at J, with 17 bases between the two ends. Germline CDR1 MNHGY, CDR2 SAAAGT. The CDR3, as DNA: TGTGCCAGCAGAAGAGTGGCAGGGCACATGAACACTGAAGCTTTCTTT. This gives the protein CASRRVAGHMNTEAFF.

The chain joins TRBV10-2 to TRBJ2-6; D is possibly TRBD2 (5 bases). The germline CDR1 and CDR2 sequences are WSHSY and SAAADI. Trimming pared 7 bases from V and 2 bases from J, leaving 9 bases between. This CDR3 spans 14 amino acids. This CDR3 is CASTPGTGANVLTF. DNA of the CDR3: TGCGCCAGCACCCCGGGAACTGGGGCCAACGTCCTGACTTTC.

The chain links TRBV4-1 to TRBJ1-1; 9 bases fit TRBD1. Germline V gives CDR1 MGHRA, CDR2 YSYEKL. The V segment lost 1 base and the J segment 4 bases; nucleotides outside the gene matches: 4. The CDR3 is 15 residues long. CDR3 nucleotide sequence: TGCGCCAGCAGCCAAGGGGTGGGACAGGGCACTGAAGCTTTCTTT. Residues: CASSQGVGQGTEAFF.

This clone is medium-sized within its sample. The chain recombines TRBV9 with TRBJ2-1, with 12 bases fitting TRBD2. This CDR3 comprises 17 residues. J gave up 5 bases and V 3 bases, and 9 bases lay outside the gene matches. CDR1 is SGDLS, CDR2 YYNGEE, per germline. In nucleotides, the CDR3 is TGTGCCAGCAGCGATTCTAGCGGGGGGGATATTAACAATGAGCAGTTCTTC. Amino acids: CASSDSSGGDINNEQFF.

This chain connects TRBV30 to TRBJ1-1, with 7 bases lining up with TRBD1. CDR1 and CDR2 (germline): GTSNPN, SVGIG (reference sequence). The ends lost 3 bases at V and 7 bases at J; junction bases unmatched: 5. CDR3 length: 12 amino acids. The CDR3 reads CAWRRGLVEAFF. DNA of the CDR3: TGTGCCTGGAGGAGGGGGCTGGTTGAAGCTTTCTTT.

The chain combines TRBV11-3 with TRBJ2-5; no clear D gene. Deletions cut 5 bases from V and 7 bases from J, with 17 bases between. The CDR3 is made up of 14 amino acids. The V gene's germline CDR1 is SGHNT and CDR2 YENEEA. The CDR3 spells CASSPTTNLGTQYF. CDR3 nucleotides: TGTGCCAGCAGCCCTACGACGAACTTGGGGACCCAGTACTTC.

The V and J genes are TRBV11-3 and TRBJ1-2; the D gene is possibly TRBD1 (5 bases). V was pared by 1 base and J by 5 bases, with 17 bases between. This CDR3 is 16 amino acids long. CDR1 and CDR2 from the germline V gene are SGHNT and YENEEA. The CDR3, as DNA: TGTGCCAGCAGCTTAGTTTTTCCGGGGCAGAGGTATGGCTACACCTTC. Its protein is CASSLVFPGQRYGYTF.